This T cell receptor (beta chain) is drawn from a study of T cell repertoires in cytomegalovirus infection (dated by TCRdb to between 2019 and 2020). Context from the whole study: Because public TCR beta signatures pointed to carriage of CMV infection together with the matching HLA type, the HLA type of each donor mattered for the analysis.

Regarding this clonotype: Its antigen is still unknown. A much larger clonotype is one base distant, so this may be a read error.

For sequencing, an Illumina HiSeq 1500 was employed. The public reads were reanalyzed by TCRdb: fastp trimming at Q25, MiXCR alignment, in-frame beta chains only. Each entry is one CDR3 protein sequence, shown with its most common DNA and genes. The sample profile shows around 630,000 distinct CDR3 sequences; 20% to 30% of them were found once. The ten biggest clones cover 6.5% to 10% of the sample. General findings and caveats noted by the study authors: The ex vivo response was dominated by HLA-C-restricted CMV-specific TCR beta clonotypes, which also provided the single most frequent clonotype in two of eight donors. Carriers of CMV infection plus the relevant HLA type were discriminated by the cumulative frequency of public TCR beta family members in the study cohort and in an independent roughly 340-donor cohort.

From cysteine to phenylalanine, the CDR3 is 16 amino acids long. Just CDR3 DNA is preserved here, 48 bases in frame from base 1. The germline V gene provides CDR1 SGHTA and CDR2 FQGTGA. The source is a human donor in good health (CMV status not recorded). Some clones in this sample may be carry-over from other donors' samples. The sequenced sample consisted of CD8+ T cells from PBMCs. The rearranged chain carries TRBV7-3 and TRBJ2-1; TRBD1 aligns with 10 central bases. CDR3 loop: CVSSRQGALTYNEQFF. In nucleotides, the sequence is TGTGTCAGCAGTAGACAGGGGGCATTGACCTACAATGAGCAGTTCTTC.